What follows is one T cell receptor beta chain and its context. The antigen remains unidentified. The germline gene is not matched at one end of the junction; a read error may be the cause. By flow cytometry, patients selected for sequencing had shown an expansion of CD8+CD57+ cells. This entry comes from a study of CD8+CD57+ T cells in acquired aplastic anemia. The overall study: Each DNA sample taken from sorted CD4+ and CD8+ cells came to about 3.4 ug on average. Study results and limitations: With respect to CD8+ Simpson's diversity, patients and controls did not differ significantly.

Investigators profiled TCR beta VDJ and CDR3 from genomic DNA template. TCRdb independently ran MiXCR on the reads; one entry per CDR3 protein. The sample lists some 180,000 distinct CDR3 sequences; roughly three fifths were seen once. The CDR3 consists of 14 residues. CDR1 SEHNR and CDR2 FQNEAQ come from the germline V gene (reference sequence). The chain links TRBV7-9 to TRBJ1-4; no firm D call. Sequencing was carried out using sorted CD4+, CD8+, or CD8+CD57+ T cells (not recorded which) from PBMCs. The sequence was collected from a human donor with aplastic anemia. The CDR3 sequence: CASSPIAFPYLTMF. The CDR3 region has the DNA TGTGCCAGCAGCCCAATTGCGTTCCCTTACTTGACTATGTTT. The full variable domain, rest sourced from reference TRBV7-9 and TRBJ1-4, is DTGVSQNPRHKITKRGQNVTFRCDPISEHNRLYWYRQTLGQGPEFLTYFQNEAQLEKSRLLSDRFSAERPKGSFSTLEIQRTEQGDSAMYLCASSPIAFPYLTMFGSGTQLSVL.